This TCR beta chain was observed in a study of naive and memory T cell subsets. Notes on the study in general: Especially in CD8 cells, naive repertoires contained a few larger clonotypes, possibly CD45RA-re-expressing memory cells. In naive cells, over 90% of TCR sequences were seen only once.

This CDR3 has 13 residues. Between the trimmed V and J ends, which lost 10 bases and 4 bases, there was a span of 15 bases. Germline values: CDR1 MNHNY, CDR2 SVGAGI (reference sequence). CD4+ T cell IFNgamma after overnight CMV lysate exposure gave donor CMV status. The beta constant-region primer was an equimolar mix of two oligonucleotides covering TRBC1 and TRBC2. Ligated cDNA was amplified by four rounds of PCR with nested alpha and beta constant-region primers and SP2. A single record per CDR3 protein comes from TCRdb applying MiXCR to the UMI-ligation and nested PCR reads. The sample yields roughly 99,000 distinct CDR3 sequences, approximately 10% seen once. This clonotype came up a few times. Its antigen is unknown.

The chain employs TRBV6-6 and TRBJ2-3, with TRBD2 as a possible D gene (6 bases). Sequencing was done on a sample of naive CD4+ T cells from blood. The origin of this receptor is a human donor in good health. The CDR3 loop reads CAIGSGTSDTQYF. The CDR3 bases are TGTGCCATTGGTTCTGGGACTTCAGATACGCAGTATTTT.